This T cell receptor (beta chain) was sequenced in a study of blood T cell repertoires in COVID-19. Profiling relied on immunoSEQ multiplex PCR, and the TCRdb table lists in-frame clones only, not all of them. The sample contains roughly 64,000 clones, 72% of which appear only once. All enrollees were roughly 18 to 100 years old and from approximately 24 US areas. In its sample, this clone was seen a few times. CDR1 is LGHDT, CDR2 YNNKEL, per germline (reference sequence). The CDR3 extends over 14 amino acids. The V gene end was trimmed by 2 bases and the J gene end by 7 bases; junction bases not matched to a gene: 4.

The sample taken for sequencing was PBMCs or T cells enriched from blood (not recorded which). This sequence originates from a woman aged 60-70 years who had been exposed to COVID-19. V is TRBV3-1 (or the pseudogene TRBV3-2) and J is TRBJ1-3, with 8 bases that match TRBD1. The CDR3 DNA reads TGTGCCAGCAGCCAACCAGGGGGCTCGAACACCATATATTTT. This encodes CASSQPGGSNTIYF.